This TCR beta chain emerged from a study of cytomegalovirus exposure and HLA in healthy donors. The PCR was carried out with 60 Vbeta primers and 13 Jbeta primers. The repertoire was sequenced with immunoSEQ multiplex PCR; TCRdb's copy has only in-frame clones and lacks some. The data contain around 130,000 clones, 70% to 90% of them singletons. From germline, CDR1 is LGHNA and CDR2 YSLEER. The CDR3 extends over 15 amino acids. J gave up 5 bases and V 1 base, and 8 bases lay outside the gene matches. The rearrangement links TRBV4-3 to TRBJ2-7; 7 bases map to TRBD2. The origin of this receptor is a man between 35 and 55 years old in good health and CMV-seronegative. Sequencing was carried out using PBMCs. The CDR3 coding sequence is TGCGCCAGCAGCCAAGGTGGAGGGAGGGGAAACGAGCAGTACTTC. This translates into CASSQGGGRGNEQYF.